This record looks at one TCR beta chain sequence and its context. Its antigen target is currently unknown. The sample holds no much larger clone one base away, and base qualities are not on file. Peripheral blood CD8+ and CD4+ T cells from healthy donors, Susac syndrome patients and multiple sclerosis patients were profiled by high-throughput TCR beta sequencing. The multiple sclerosis controls were treatment-naive patients who had stable or active relapsing-remitting disease and met the revised McDonald criteria. Bulk CD8+ and CD4+ T cells were purified by magnetic negative isolation, whereas CD8+ TEMRA cells were enriched by FACS. Blood was collected in EDTA tubes and processed within 24 hours, with PBMCs isolated through density gradient centrifugation. PBMCs intended for TCR sequencing were cryopreserved in liquid nitrogen and were subsequently thawed in a 37 degrees C water bath. Purity of sorted or isolated CD4+, CD8+ and CD8+ TEMRA cells was at least 90%.

RNA was extracted using the RNeasy kit, and roughly 0.5 to 1 ug of the RNA was reverse transcribed with random hexamers. The immunoSEQ multiplex PCR assay, which covers 54 Vbeta and 13 Jbeta segments, was used to amplify TCR beta CDR3 regions. Bias from PCR amplification was corrected by using a synthetic template baseline for primer optimization and for computational correction. For the original study's pipeline: Reads were annotated to V, D and J genes per IMGT and analyzed with immunoSEQ Analyzer, keeping only productive sequences. To calculate clonality, Shannon entropy was normalized by log2 of the number of productive unique sequences and then subtracted from one. For each patient and control, public and private clones were evaluated within the 100 most prevalent clones. Clones were defined as Susac-specific when absent from the healthy and MS cohorts, from approximately 1,100 published viral clones and from other ImmuneACCESS disease sequences. TCRdb reprocessed the public reads (quality trimming at Q25 with fastp, clone calling with MiXCR) and kept in-frame beta chains. Duplicate CDR3 protein sequences are folded into a single record with the most common DNA and genes. The V and J calls and clone size are TCRdb's, not the authors'. This sample is represented by 300,000 to 350,000 distinct CDR3 sequences; 92% of them were singletons. The ten top clones hold roughly 0.059% of the sample.

This sample stems from a study of CD8 T cells in Susac syndrome (dated by TCRdb to about 2019). Regarding the study in general: Whether CD8+ T cell activation and differentiation in Susac syndrome was antigen driven was tested using repertoire sequencing. Broader findings and caveats from the paper: The study acknowledged that relatively few individuals were included in the TCR sequencing and HLA analysis.

V is shortened by 1 base, J by 6 bases, and the region joining them spans 13 bases. Inclusive of the bounding cysteine and phenylalanine, the CDR3 is 15 residues long. Only the CDR3 part of the read is kept: 45 bases, read in frame from the first base. Reading the germline V gene gives CDR1 LGHNA and CDR2 YSLEER. The chain joins TRBV4-3 to TRBJ2-1; possibly the D gene is TRBD2, per 5 matching bases. Sequenced: CD4+ T cells from PBMCs. The sequence was obtained from a human donor with multiple sclerosis. The CDR3 is CASSQGISAGNEQFF. The DNA reads as follows: TGCGCCAGCAGCCAAGGTATTAGCGCTGGCAATGAGCAGTTCTTC.